This T cell receptor beta chain is drawn from a study of CD8+ T cells in alopecia areata. About the study: Tofacitinib therapy lasting 6 to 18 months was followed by 6 months off drug.

cDNA serving as the sequencing template came from extracted, reverse transcribed RNA. This table comes from immunoSEQ multiplex PCR, and its TCRdb copy is limited to in-frame clones, with some not included. The sample contains about 300,000 clones, roughly 64% of which appear only once. Regarding treatment: oral pan-JAK inhibitor, 5-10 mg twice daily. Peripheral blood, together with lesional scalp punch biopsies, was collected from alopecia areata patients. Researchers picked out CD4+ and CD8+ T cells from PBMCs by sorting. Germline trimming cut 6 bases from V and 10 bases from J; bases unmatched to any gene: 11. The CDR3 contains 15 residues. The V gene's germline CDR1 is MNHEY and CDR2 SMNVEV (reference sequence).

The TCR comes from a human donor with alopecia areata. The sequencing used CD4+ T cells sorted from blood, collected at week 24, from a patient treated with tofacitinib. The genes are TRBV27 and TRBJ1-6; TRBD1 agrees at 8 bases. The CDR3 DNA follows: TGTGCCAGCAGGTCAGCCGGGACAGGCCCCTCACCCCTCCACTTT. This encodes CASRSAGTGPSPLHF.